This TCR beta chain was recorded in a study of control samples from healthy donors and cancer patients. Profiling relied on immunoSEQ multiplex PCR, and the TCRdb table lists in-frame clones only, not all of them. The table shows roughly 130,000 clones, with about 93% occurring only once. The clonotype originates from a man between 18 and 29 years old in good health. The sequencing sample was made of blood.

The CDR3 DNA sequence: TGTGCCAGCCGACTAGCGGGAGGGATAGCCAAAAACATTCAGTACTTC. As protein: CASRLAGGIAKNIQYF. V usage is TRBV6-6 and J usage is TRBJ2-4; TRBD2 aligns across 14 bases. The V and J ends lost 8 bases and 0 bases, in that order; junction bases with no gene match: 3. In germline, CDR1 is MNHNY, CDR2 SVGAGI (reference sequence). The CDR3 has 16 amino acids.